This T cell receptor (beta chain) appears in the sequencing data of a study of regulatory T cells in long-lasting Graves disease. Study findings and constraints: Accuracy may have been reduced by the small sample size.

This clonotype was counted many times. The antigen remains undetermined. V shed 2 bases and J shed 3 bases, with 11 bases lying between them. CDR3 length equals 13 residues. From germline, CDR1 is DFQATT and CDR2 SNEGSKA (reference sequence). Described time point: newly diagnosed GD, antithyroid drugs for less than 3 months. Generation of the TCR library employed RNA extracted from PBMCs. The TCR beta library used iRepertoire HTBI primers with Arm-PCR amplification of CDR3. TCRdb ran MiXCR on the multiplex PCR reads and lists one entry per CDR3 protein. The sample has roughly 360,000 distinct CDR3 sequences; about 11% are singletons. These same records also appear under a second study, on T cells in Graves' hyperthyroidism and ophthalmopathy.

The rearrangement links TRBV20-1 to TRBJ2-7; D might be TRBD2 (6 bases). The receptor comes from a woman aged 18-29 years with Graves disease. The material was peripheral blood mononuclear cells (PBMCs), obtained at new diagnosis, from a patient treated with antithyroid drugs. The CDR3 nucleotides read TGCAGTGCTAGAACGGGACTGCACTACGAGCAGTACTTC. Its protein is CSARTGLHYEQYF.